The rows below give T cell receptor beta chains drawn from one sample of a study of shared clonotypes between healthy human individuals. This table comes from immunoSEQ multiplex PCR, and its TCRdb copy is limited to in-frame clones, with some not included. The sample lists 330,000 or so clones; around 79% were seen once. The material sequenced was memory CD4+ T cells sorted from blood. The receptor source for this set is a man aged 25-40 years in good health. CDR3s leave out the opening cysteine and the closing phenylalanine or tryptophan.

v_call | cdr3_aa
TRBV5-1 | ASSLRSGSHEQY
TRBV7-7 | ASSFLTGGSETQY
TRBV28 | ASVRVGTEAF
TRBV15 | ATSREKKLTGDEQY
TRBV5-1 | ASSFSGLGTDTQY
TRBV5-5 | ASSPLVRSGQGRSGELF
TRBV9 | ASSVDVGNTEAF
TRBV9 | ASSVGTTYTDTQY
TRBV18 | ASSPIPGREREQY
TRBV18 | ASSLTSGRAYNEQF
TRBV6-5 | ASSSLAGVLTGELF
TRBV5-4 | ASSSQTGAEAF
TRBV5-1 | ASSPGQGLTGELF
TRBV4-3 | ASSQDLGGTGELF
TRBV11-2 | ASSPQSGSEKLF
TRBV28 | ASRPGLAKQQF
TRBV2 | ASSGDSANQPQH
TRBV19 | ASSIGVSNIQY
TRBV6-6 | ASSPTGGPEPQH
TRBV6-1 | ASSDFPPGTDGKLF
TRBV7-8 | ASSLLGTVSPEQY
TRBV27 | ASSSPGMSSTCDIQY
TRBV29-1 | SGGQGGNYEQY
TRBV7-9 | ASSPLMDGRGNEQF
TRBV5-1 | ASSSVSEVTGELF
TRBV5-6 | ASSLGQGRADTQY
TRBV19 | ASNRGLVANTEAF
TRBV29-1 | SAQGDRGRRLVTEAF
TRBV9 | ASSVGYEQF
TRBV5-4 | ASSFTSGSFYEQY
TRBV15 | ATSNGPAKSTDTQY
TRBV11-3 | ASSLANRGLAGYNEQF
TRBV2 | ASSTAIGQPQH
TRBV6-1 | ASSEVLPPAGELF
TRBV11-3 | ASSFSGAHTGELF
TRBV2 | ASSDAQTYEQY
TRBV11-3 | ASSGTGETQY
TRBV18 | ASSPLQGGYGYT
TRBV7-2 | ASSSRGALSNQPQH
TRBV5-1 | ASSYLAVTFQETQY
TRBV19 | ASSIAQLRPQH
TRBV11-2 | ASRDGRGRASIDTQY
TRBV19 | ALNREGSNEQF
TRBV6-1 | ASSHPGGGEQY
TRBV7-2 | ASSRQTETSFR
TRBV5-1 | ASSLRTSGRGNTGELF
TRBV6-5 | ASSYSILAGNNEQF
TRBV29-1 | SSRGSTGYSYT